This TCR beta chain was profiled in a study of shared clonotypes between healthy human individuals. This table comes from immunoSEQ multiplex PCR, and its TCRdb copy is limited to in-frame clones, with some not included. The data hold more than 2 million clones, with 85% to 95% observed a single time. It was CD45RO-negative cells, positively selected for CCR7, that made up naive CD8 cells, with terminally differentiated effector memory CD45RA+ cells excluded. A word on this clone: Its antigen is unidentified.

Study observations and caveats: Memory subsets generally showed smaller estimated richness than naive subsets did.

This CDR3 region has 14 residues. The germline V gene encodes CDR1 SGHNT and CDR2 YYREEE (reference sequence). V dropped 5 bases and J dropped 3; count of bases not matched to a gene: 8. The specimen sequenced was naive CD8+ T cells sorted from blood. The sequence derives from a man aged 18 to 29 in good health. This chain connects TRBV5-4 to TRBJ2-7; 7 bases are a match to TRBD1. The CDR3 region is CASSSSRDSYEQYF. In DNA form, the CDR3 reads TGTGCCAGCAGTTCCTCCCGGGACAGCTACGAGCAGTACTTC.